This T cell receptor (beta chain) appears in the sequencing data of a study of cytomegalovirus exposure and HLA in healthy donors. Study-wide points: HLA alleles were associated with 18,000 or so TCR beta sequences in a later analysis at 0.05 false discovery rate. A later analysis reportedly identified an Asian-associated ancestry cluster as carrying fewer N-insertions than the roughly 670-donor mean.

The donors comprised healthy bone marrow donors. In regard to this clone: No antigen is known for it.

With 60 Vbeta and 13 Jbeta primers, the PCR was carried out. Measured with immunoSEQ multiplex PCR; TCRdb has only the in-frame clones, and not every one. The sample data list 70,000 or so clones. Sequences were obtained from PBMCs. The receptor's source is a boy under 18 in good health and CMV-seronegative.

CDR3 in amino acids: CASSRSGGDFQPQHF. The CDR3 DNA reads as TGTGCCAGCAGTCGTTCTGGGGGGGACTTTCAGCCCCAGCATTTT. The chain carries TRBV6-1 and TRBJ1-5; D possibly corresponds to TRBD1 (5 bases). V gave up 5 bases and J gave up 6 bases, with 17 bases separating them. The CDR3 contains 15 residues. Per the germline V gene, CDR1 is MNHNS and CDR2 is SASEGT.